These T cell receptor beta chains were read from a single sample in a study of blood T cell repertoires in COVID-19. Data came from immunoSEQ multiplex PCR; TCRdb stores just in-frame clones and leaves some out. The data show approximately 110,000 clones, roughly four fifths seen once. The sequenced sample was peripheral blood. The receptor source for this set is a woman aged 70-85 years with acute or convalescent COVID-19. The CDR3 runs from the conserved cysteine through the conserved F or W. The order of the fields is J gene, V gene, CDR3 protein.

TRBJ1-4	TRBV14	CASSQDRQAGGEKLFF
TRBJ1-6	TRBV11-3	CASSLTGASPLHF
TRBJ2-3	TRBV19	CASSIPSGSGRNTQYF
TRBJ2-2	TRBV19	CASSIKEGTGELFF
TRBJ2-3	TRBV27	CASSLSGGEYSTDTQYF
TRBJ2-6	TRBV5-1	CASSLGTGESSGANVLTF
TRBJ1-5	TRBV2	CASSRGQPQHF
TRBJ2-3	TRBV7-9	CASSPSGGGGLDTQYF
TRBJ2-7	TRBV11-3	CASSTRGGMNYEQYF
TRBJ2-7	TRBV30	CAWTRLRGQASEQYF
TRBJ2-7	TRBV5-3	CARSLRQRAYEQYF
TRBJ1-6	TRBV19	CASRIGGGADNSPLHF
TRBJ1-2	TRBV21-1	CASSKTTEDRGLDHTF
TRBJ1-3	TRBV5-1	CASSLGHPSSGNTIYF
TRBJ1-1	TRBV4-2	CASSQTGGDTEAFF
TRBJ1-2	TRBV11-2	CASSSPGQGNYGYTF
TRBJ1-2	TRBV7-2	CASSSQGGSYGYTF
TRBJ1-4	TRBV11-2	CASSEAGTGSEKLFF
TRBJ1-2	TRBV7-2	CASSLVSTGYDGYTF
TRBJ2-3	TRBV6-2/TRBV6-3	CASSYGMTGSTQYF
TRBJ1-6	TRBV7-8	CASGDSRNSPLHF
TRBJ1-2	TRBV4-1	CASSQNSDSYYGYTF
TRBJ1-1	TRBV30	CAWSPTGFEAFF
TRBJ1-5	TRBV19	CASSTNRVWDQPQHF
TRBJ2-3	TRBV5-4	CASSPGLAGGRGDTQYF
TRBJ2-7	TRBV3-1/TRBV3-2	CASSQDSVVSPRYEQYF
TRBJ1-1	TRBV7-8	CASSRGQGITEAFF
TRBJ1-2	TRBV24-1	CATSGTGDDYGYTF
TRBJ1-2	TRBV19	CASTPQTGVYGYTF